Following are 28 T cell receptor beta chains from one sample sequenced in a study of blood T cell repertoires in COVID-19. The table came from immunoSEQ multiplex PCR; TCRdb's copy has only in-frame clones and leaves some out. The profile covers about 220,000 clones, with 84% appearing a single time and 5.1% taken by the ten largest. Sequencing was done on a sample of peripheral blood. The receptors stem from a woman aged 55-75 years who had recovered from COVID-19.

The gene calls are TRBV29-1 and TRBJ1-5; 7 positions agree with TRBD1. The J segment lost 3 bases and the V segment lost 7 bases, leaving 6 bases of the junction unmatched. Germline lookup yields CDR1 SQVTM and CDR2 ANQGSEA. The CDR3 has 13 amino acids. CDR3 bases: TGCAGCGCCCAACAGGGGTTCAATCAGCCCCAGCATTTT. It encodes CSAQQGFNQPQHF.

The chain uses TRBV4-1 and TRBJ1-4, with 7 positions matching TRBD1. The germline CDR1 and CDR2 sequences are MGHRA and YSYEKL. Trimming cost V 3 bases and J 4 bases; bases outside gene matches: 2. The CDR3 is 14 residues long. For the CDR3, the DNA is TGCGCCAGCAGCCACCGGGACAGTAATGAAAAACTGTTTTTT. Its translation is CASSHRDSNEKLFF.

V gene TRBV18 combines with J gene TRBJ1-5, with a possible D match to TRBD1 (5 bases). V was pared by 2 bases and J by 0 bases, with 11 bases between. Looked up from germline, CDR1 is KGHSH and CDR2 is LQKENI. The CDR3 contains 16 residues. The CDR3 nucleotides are TGTGCCAGCTCACCAGACAGCCCGTATAGCAATCAGCCCCAGCATTTT. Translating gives CASSPDSPYSNQPQHF.

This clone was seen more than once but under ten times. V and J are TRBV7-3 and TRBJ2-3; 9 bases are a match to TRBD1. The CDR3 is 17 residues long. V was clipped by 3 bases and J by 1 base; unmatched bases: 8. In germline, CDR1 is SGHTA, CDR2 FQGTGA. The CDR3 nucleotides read TGTGCCAGCAGCTTTCTACCGACAGGGGGGGGCACAGATACGCAGTATTTT. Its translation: CASSFLPTGGGTDTQYF.

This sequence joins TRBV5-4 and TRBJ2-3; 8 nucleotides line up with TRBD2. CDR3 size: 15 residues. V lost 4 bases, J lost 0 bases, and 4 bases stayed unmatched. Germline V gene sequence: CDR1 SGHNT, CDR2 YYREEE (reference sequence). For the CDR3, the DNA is TGTGCCAGCAGCCCCCGCGGGGGGAGCACAGATACGCAGTATTTT. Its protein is CASSPRGGSTDTQYF.

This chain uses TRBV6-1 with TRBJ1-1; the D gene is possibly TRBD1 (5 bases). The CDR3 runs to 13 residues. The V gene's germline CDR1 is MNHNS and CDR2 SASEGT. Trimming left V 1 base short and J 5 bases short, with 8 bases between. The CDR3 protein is CASSEVGGTEAFF. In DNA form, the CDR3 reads TGTGCCAGCAGTGAAGTTGGGGGGACTGAAGCTTTCTTT.

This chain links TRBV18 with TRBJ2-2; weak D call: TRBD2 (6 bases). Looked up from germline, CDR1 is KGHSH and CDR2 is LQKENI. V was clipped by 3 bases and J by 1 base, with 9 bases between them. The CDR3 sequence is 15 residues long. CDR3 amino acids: CASSPGTLNTGELFF. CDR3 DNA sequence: TGTGCCAGCTCACCCGGGACTTTGAACACCGGGGAGCTGTTTTTT.

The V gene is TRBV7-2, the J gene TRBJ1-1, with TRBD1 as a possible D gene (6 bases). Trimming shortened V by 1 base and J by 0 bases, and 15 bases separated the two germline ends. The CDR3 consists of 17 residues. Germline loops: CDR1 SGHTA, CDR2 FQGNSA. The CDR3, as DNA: TGTGCCAGCAGCTTAGTCCCCAGGGGAAGGTTGAACACTGAAGCTTTCTTT. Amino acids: CASSLVPRGRLNTEAFF.

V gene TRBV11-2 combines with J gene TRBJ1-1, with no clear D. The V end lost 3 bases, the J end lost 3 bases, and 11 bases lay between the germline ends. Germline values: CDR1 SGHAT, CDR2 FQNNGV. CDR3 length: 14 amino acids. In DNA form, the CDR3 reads TGTGCCAGCAGCTTCAATCCGGGAGACACTGAAGCTTTCTTT. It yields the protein CASSFNPGDTEAFF.

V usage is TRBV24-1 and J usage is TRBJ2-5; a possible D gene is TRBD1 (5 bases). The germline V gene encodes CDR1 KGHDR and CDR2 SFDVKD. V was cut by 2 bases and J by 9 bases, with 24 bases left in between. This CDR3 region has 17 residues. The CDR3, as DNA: TGTGCCACCAGTGATTCGCCTATCAGGGATAAGAGAATGTCCCAGTACTTC. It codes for CATSDSPIRDKRMSQYF.

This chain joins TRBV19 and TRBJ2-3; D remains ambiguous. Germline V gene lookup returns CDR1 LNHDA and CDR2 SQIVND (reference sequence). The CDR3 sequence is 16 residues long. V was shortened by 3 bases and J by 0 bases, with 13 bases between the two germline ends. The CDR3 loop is CASSIVGSTSTDTQYF. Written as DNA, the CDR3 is TGTGCCAGTAGTATTGTTGGGTCGACTAGCACAGATACGCAGTATTTT. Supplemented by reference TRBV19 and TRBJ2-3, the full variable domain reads DGGITQSPKYLFRKEGQNVTLSCEQNLNHDAMYWYRQDPGQGLRLIYYSQIVNDFQKGDIAEGYSVSREKKESFPLTVTSAQKNPTAFYLCASSIVGSTSTDTQYFGPGTRLTVL.

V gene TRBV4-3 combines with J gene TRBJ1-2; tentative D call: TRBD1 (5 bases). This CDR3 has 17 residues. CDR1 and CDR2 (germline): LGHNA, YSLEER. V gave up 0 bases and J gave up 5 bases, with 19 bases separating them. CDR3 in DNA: TGCGCCAGCAGCCAAGACTTTGAGCAGGGAAGTTGGTATGGCTACACCTTC. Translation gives CASSQDFEQGSWYGYTF.

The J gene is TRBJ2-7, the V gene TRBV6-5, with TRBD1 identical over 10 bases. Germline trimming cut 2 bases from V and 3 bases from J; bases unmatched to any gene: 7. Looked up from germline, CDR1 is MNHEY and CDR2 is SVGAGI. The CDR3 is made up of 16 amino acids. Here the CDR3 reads CASSYGQGQGSYEQYF. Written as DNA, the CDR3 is TGTGCCAGCAGTTACGGCCAGGGACAGGGGAGCTACGAGCAGTACTTC.

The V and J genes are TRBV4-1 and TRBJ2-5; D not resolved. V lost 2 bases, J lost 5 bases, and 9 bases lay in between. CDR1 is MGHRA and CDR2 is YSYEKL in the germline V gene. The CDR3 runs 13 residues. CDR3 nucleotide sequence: TGCGCCAGCAGCCAAATAGCAGAGGAGACCCAGTACTTC. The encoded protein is CASSQIAEETQYF.

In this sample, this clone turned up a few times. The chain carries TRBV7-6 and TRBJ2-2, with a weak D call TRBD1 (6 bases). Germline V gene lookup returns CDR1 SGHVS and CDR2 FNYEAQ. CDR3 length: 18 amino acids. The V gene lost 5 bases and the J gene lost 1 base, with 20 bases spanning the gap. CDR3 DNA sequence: TGTGCCAGCAGCACGACCCCGCGAGGCAGGGGGAACACCGGGGAGCTGTTTTTT. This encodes CASSTTPRGRGNTGELFF.

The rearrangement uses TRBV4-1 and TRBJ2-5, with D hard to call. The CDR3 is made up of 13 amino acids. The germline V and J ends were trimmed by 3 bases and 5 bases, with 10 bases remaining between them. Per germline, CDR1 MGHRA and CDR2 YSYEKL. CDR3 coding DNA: TGCGCCAGCAGCCACATACCACTGGAGACCCAGTACTTC. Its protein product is CASSHIPLETQYF.

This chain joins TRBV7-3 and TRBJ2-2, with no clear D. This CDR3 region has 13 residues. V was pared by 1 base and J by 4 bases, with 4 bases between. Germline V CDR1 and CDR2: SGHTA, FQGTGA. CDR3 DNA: TGTGCCAGCAGCTTAAGTCTCACCGGGGAGCTGTTTTTT. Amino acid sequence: CASSLSLTGELFF.

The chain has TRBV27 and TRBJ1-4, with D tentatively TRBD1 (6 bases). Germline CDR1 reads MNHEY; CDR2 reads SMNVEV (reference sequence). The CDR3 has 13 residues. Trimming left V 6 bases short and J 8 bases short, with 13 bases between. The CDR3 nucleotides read TGTGCCAGCAGATCTACCGGGACAGAAAAACTGTTTTTT. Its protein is CASRSTGTEKLFF.

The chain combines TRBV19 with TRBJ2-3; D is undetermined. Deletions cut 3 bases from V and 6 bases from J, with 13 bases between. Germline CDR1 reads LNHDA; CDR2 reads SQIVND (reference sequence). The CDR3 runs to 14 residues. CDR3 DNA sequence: TGTGCCAGTAGTATTCTCTCACAGAAGGATACGCAGTATTTT. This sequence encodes CASSILSQKDTQYF. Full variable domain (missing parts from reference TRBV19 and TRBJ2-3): DGGITQSPKYLFRKEGQNVTLSCEQNLNHDAMYWYRQDPGQGLRLIYYSQIVNDFQKGDIAEGYSVSREKKESFPLTVTSAQKNPTAFYLCASSILSQKDTQYFGPGTRLTVL.

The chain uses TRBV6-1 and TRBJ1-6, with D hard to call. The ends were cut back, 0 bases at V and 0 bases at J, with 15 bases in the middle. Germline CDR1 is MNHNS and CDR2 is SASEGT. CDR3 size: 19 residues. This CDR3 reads CASSEATGYESSYNSPLHF. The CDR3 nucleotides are TGTGCCAGCAGTGAAGCGACGGGGTATGAATCCTCCTATAATTCACCCCTCCACTTT.

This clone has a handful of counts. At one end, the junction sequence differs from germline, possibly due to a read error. The CDR3 DNA sequence: TGTGCTAGCAGCTACGATCCGGGTCCGCAAGAGACCCAGTACTTC. Protein product: CASSYDPGPQETQYF. V usage is TRBV7-7 and J usage is TRBJ2-5; no reliable D call. This CDR3 has 15 residues. CDR1 SSHAT and CDR2 FNYEAQ come from the germline V gene (reference sequence).

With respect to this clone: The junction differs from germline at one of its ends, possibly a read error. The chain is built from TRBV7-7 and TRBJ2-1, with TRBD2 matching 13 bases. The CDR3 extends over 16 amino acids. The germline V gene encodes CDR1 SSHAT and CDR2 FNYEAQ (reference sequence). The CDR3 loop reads CASSRLTSGGANEQFF. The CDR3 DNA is TGTGCTAGCAGTCGACTCACTAGCGGGGGGGCGAATGAGCAGTTCTTC.

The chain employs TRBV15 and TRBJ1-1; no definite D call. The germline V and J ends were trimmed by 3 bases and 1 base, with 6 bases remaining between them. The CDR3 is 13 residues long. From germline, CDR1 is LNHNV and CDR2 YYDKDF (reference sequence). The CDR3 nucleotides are TGTGCCACCAGCAGGGTCGGGAACACTGAAGCTTTCTTT. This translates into CATSRVGNTEAFF.

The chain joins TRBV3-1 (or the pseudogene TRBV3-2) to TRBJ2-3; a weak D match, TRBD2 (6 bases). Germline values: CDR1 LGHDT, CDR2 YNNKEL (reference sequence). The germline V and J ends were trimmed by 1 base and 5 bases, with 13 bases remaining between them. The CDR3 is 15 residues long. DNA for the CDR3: TGTGCCAGCAGCCAAGGACTAGTTCATGGAGATACGCAGTATTTT. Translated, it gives CASSQGLVHGDTQYF.

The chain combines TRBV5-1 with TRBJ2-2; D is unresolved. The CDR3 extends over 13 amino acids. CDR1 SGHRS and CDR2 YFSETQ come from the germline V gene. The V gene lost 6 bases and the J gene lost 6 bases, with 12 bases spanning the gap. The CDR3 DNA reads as TGCGCCAGCAAAATATTCTCCCCCGGGGAGCTGTTTTTT. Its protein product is CASKIFSPGELFF.

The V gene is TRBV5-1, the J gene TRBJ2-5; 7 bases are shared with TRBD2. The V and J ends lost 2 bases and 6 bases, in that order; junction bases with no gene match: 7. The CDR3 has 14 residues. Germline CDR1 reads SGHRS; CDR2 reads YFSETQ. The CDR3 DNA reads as TGCGCCAGCAGCTTCGACGGGGGGAAAAAGACCCAGTACTTC. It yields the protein CASSFDGGKKTQYF.

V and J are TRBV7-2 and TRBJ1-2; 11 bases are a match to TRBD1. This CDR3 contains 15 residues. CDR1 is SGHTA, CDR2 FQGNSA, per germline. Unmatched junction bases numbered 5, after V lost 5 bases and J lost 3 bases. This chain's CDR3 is CASSKDRGRDYGYTF. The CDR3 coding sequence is TGTGCCAGCAGCAAGGACAGGGGGCGCGACTATGGCTACACCTTC.

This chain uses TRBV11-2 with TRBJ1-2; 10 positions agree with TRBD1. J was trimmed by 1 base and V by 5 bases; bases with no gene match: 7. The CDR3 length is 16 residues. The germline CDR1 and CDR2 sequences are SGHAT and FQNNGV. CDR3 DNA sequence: TGTGCCAGCAGCCAGATAAGGGACAGGGGTAACTATGGCTACACCTTC. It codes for CASSQIRDRGNYGYTF.